This passage covers 17 T cell receptor gamma chains from one sample sequenced in a study of Vδ1+ human thymocytes. Study observations and caveats: Thymic TRG and TRD repertoires appeared highly polyclonal.

No antigen has been assigned to these receptors. The template was reverse-transcribed extracted RNA. Pooled V-gene forward primers with one constant-region reverse primer generated the CDR3 amplicons by multiplex PCR. TCRdb re-called the multiplex PCR reads with CATT. This table holds over 20,000 gamma-chain clones, roughly an eighth found once. The source material was Vdelta1+ gamma-delta thymocytes from the thymus. Stated subset: FACS-sorted CD3+ TCRalphabeta- TCRVdelta1+ TCRVdelta2- thymocytes. The receptors here all came from a child younger than two who had congenital heart surgery.

The chain couples TRGV4 to TRGJ1 or TRGJ2. From germline, CDR1 is EGSTGY and CDR2 YDSYTSSV. The ends lost 5 bases at V and 3 bases at J; junction bases unmatched: 13. This CDR3 region has 15 residues. The CDR3 coding sequence is TGTGCCACCTGGGCCCCCCACCCACCTTATTATAAGAAACTCTTT. This codes for CATWAPHPPYYKKLF.

This sequence joins TRGV9 and TRGJ1 or TRGJ2. Germline CDR1 GITISATS, CDR2 ISYDGTV (reference sequence). With 1 base clipped from V and 4 bases from J, the junction kept 4 bases outside the gene matches. This CDR3 comprises 13 residues. CDR3 in amino acids: CALWEVEYYKKLF. The CDR3 nucleotides are TGTGCCTTGTGGGAGGTTGAGTATTATAAGAAACTCTTT.

The gene calls are TRGV9 and TRGJP. V was clipped by 5 bases and J by 5 bases; unmatched bases: 3. CDR1 is GITISATS, CDR2 ISYDGTV, per germline (reference sequence). The CDR3 contains 15 residues. The CDR3 protein is CALWGKELGKKIKVF. The CDR3 DNA follows: TGTGCCTTGTGGGGGAAAGAGTTGGGCAAAAAAATCAAGGTATTT.

To note about this clone: Additional DNA sequences in this sample encode the identical CDR3. This sequence joins TRGV9 and TRGJ1 or TRGJ2. This CDR3 contains 12 residues. From germline, CDR1 is GITISATS and CDR2 ISYDGTV (reference sequence). Trimming took 0 bases from V and 10 from J; bases not matched to a gene: 6. CDR3 amino acids: CALWEVQGKKLF. CDR3 coding DNA: TGTGCCTTGTGGGAGGTGCAAGGGAAGAAACTCTTT.

The rearrangement joins TRGV2 to TRGJ1 or TRGJ2. V was clipped by 0 bases and J by 4 bases; unmatched bases: 6. This CDR3 region has 14 residues. Germline V lookup: CDR1 EGSNGY, CDR2 YDSYNSKV. CDR3 bases: TGTGCCACCTGGGACGGGCAGCGATATTATAAGAAACTCTTT. Protein product: CATWDGQRYYKKLF.

This clone was observed a handful of times. Other nucleotide sequences in the sample specify the same CDR3. This chain links TRGV4 with TRGJ1 or TRGJ2. With V trimmed by 0 bases and J by 11 bases, 4 bases remained unmatched. The CDR3 totals 11 residues. Germline lookup yields CDR1 EGSTGY and CDR2 YDSYTSSV. As DNA, the CDR3 is TGTGCCACCTGGGATGGGCCTGAGAAACTCTTT. This translates into CATWDGPEKLF.

V gene TRGV2 combines with J gene TRGJ1 or TRGJ2. The germline V gene encodes CDR1 EGSNGY and CDR2 YDSYNSKV. There are 12 residues in the CDR3. J gave up 9 bases and V 2 bases, and 7 bases lay outside the gene matches. The CDR3 is CATWDDLPKKLF. The CDR3 nucleotides read TGTGCCACCTGGGACGACCTCCCTAAGAAACTCTTT.

This clone is large by share. The chain combines TRGV4 with TRGJ1 or TRGJ2. Unmatched junction bases numbered 0, after V lost 6 bases and J lost 1 base. This CDR3 contains 11 residues. The germline V gene has CDR1 EGSTGY and CDR2 YDSYTSSV. The CDR3 DNA sequence: TGTGCCACCTGGAATTATTATAAGAAACTCTTT. It yields the protein CATWNYYKKLF.

For this clone: Within the sample, other DNA sequences also encode this same CDR3. The chain has TRGV5 and TRGJ1 or TRGJ2. V was pared by 0 bases and J by 6 bases, with 5 bases of the junction left unmatched. The germline gives CDR1 VINAFY, CDR2 YDVSNSKD. CDR3 length equals 13 residues. CDR3 in DNA: TGTGCCACCTGGGACAGGCCTAGTTATAAGAAACTCTTT. Translating it yields CATWDRPSYKKLF.

The rearrangement joins TRGV5 to TRGJ1 or TRGJ2. From germline, CDR1 is VINAFY and CDR2 YDVSNSKD. After removal of 2 bases from V and 7 bases from J, the junction contained 5 bases not matched to a gene. This CDR3 has 12 amino acids. Here the CDR3 reads CATWDTKYKKLF. The DNA for the CDR3 is TGTGCCACCTGGGACACGAAGTATAAGAAACTCTTT.

The chain couples TRGV4 to TRGJ1 or TRGJ2. This CDR3 is built from 14 residues. The germline V gene encodes CDR1 EGSTGY and CDR2 YDSYTSSV. The V and J ends lost 6 bases and 3 bases, in that order; junction bases with no gene match: 11. Here the CDR3 DNA reads TGTGCCACCTGGACCTTGGGACTTTATTATAAGAAACTCTTT. This translates into CATWTLGLYYKKLF.

This clone was counted between two and nine times. The same CDR3 arises from other DNA sequences in this sample as well. This chain uses TRGV3 with TRGJ1 or TRGJ2. The CDR3 totals 15 residues. Germline CDR1 is VTNTFY and CDR2 is YDVSTARD (reference sequence). The V segment lost 0 bases and the J segment 2 bases; nucleotides outside the gene matches: 7. In DNA form, the CDR3 reads TGTGCCACCTGGGACAGGCCTGGGGATTATTATAAGAAACTCTTT. Its protein product is CATWDRPGDYYKKLF.

The rearrangement joins TRGV3 to TRGJ1 or TRGJ2. Germline values: CDR1 VTNTFY, CDR2 YDVSTARD (reference sequence). The ends lost 0 bases at V and 9 bases at J; junction bases unmatched: 8. CDR3 size: 13 residues. This chain's CDR3 is CATWDRQILKKLF. The CDR3 DNA reads TGTGCCACCTGGGACAGGCAAATACTTAAGAAACTCTTT.

This clone was observed a few times. The chain joins TRGV3 to TRGJP2. This CDR3 is built from 16 residues. Germline-derived CDR1 and CDR2 are VTNTFY and YDVSTARD (reference sequence). J was trimmed by 6 bases and V by 1 base; bases with no gene match: 11. CDR3 bases: TGTGCCACCTGGGACAGTCACCCCGGGGGTGATTGGATCAAGACGTTT. This sequence encodes CATWDSHPGGDWIKTF.

A few counts support this clone. The J gene is TRGJ1 or TRGJ2, the V gene TRGV9. The CDR3 totals 13 residues. Germline V gene data show CDR1 as GITISATS and CDR2 as ISYDGTV (reference sequence). Losses at the gene ends were 4 bases for V and 0 bases for J; bases not matched to a gene: 3. CDR3 sequence (DNA): TGTGCCTTGTGGGACCTGAATTATTATAAGAAACTCTTT. The encoded protein is CALWDLNYYKKLF.

This chain joins TRGV9 and TRGJ1 or TRGJ2. The CDR3 length is 16 residues. V trimming: 0 bases; J trimming: 6 bases; junction bases outside the gene matches: 14. CDR1 is GITISATS and CDR2 is ISYDGTV in the germline V gene (reference sequence). CDR3 DNA sequence: TGTGCCTTGTGGGAGGTGCTGAATCCTGGGGGTTATAAGAAACTCTTT. This gives the protein CALWEVLNPGGYKKLF.

This clone has a handful of counts. At the DNA level, this CDR3 is encoded by other sequences in the same sample as well. The V gene is TRGV5, the J gene TRGJ1 or TRGJ2. The length of the CDR3 is 13 residues. Germline values: CDR1 VINAFY, CDR2 YDVSNSKD. After removal of 0 bases from V and 7 bases from J, the junction contained 6 bases not matched to a gene. Written as DNA, the CDR3 is TGTGCCACCTGGGACAGGCGCAGGTATAAGAAACTCTTT. Protein: CATWDRRRYKKLF.